This is a list of T cell receptor beta chains from one sample in a study of OX40 agonist ivuxolimab in advanced cancers. Assay: immunoSEQ multiplex PCR; the TCRdb copy retains only in-frame clones and omits some. Here the sample spans 60,000 to 70,000 clones, around four fifths being singletons. The sample was CD4+ or CD8+ T cells sorted from blood, taken in a trial of the OX40 agonist ivuxolimab. The source of these receptors is an adult with an advanced solid tumor such as melanoma, head and neck, liver or kidney cancer. The CDR3 runs from the conserved cysteine through the conserved F or W. The D gene is left open where the match is weak. Clone size appears in some rows only: once, few, many, or a class for an expanded clone.

abundance	j_gene	v_gene	d_gene	CDR3nt	CDR3aa
-	TRBJ1-5	TRBV30	TRBD1	TGTGCCTGGAGTGTTGCAGGGGGAAGCAATCAGCCCCAGCATTTT	CAWSVAGGSNQPQHF
-	TRBJ1-1	TRBV7-9	-	TGTGCCAGCAGCTTAACAGTGCCGAACACTGAAGCTTTCTTT	CASSLTVPNTEAFF
-	TRBJ2-3	TRBV28	TRBD2	TGTGCCAGCAGTTTGGGCGGGAGCAAGACAGATACGCAGTATTTT	CASSLGGSKTDTQYF
-	TRBJ2-5	TRBV2	-	TGTGCCAGCACCTTGACGCGCAGCCTGCTAGAAGAGACCCAGTACTTC	CASTLTRSLLEETQYF
-	TRBJ2-3	TRBV28	TRBD2	TGTGCCAGCAGCAATGAGCGGGGAAGCACAGATACGCAGTATTTT	CASSNERGSTDTQYF
-	TRBJ2-3	TRBV11-2	-	TGTGCCAGCAACCTCGACCCAAACACAGATACGCAGTATTTT	CASNLDPNTDTQYF
-	TRBJ1-2	TRBV2	-	TGTGCCAGCAGTGAATTGGGGACGGGAAAGAACTATGGCTACACCTTC	CASSELGTGKNYGYTF
-	TRBJ1-1	TRBV5-1	TRBD1	TGCGCCAGCGGACGATTAACAGGGGTAGACACTGAAGCTTTCTTT	CASGRLTGVDTEAFF
few	TRBJ1-2	TRBV5-1	-	TGCGCCAGCAGCCTGACAGACTATGGCTACACCTTC	CASSLTDYGYTF
-	TRBJ2-1	TRBV28	-	TGTGCCAGCAGTTTATTGTTAGGCAACAATGAGCAGTTCTTC	CASSLLLGNNEQFF
-	TRBJ1-5	TRBV5-1	-	TGCGCCAGCAGCTTGGGCCCGCAGGGTAGCAATCAGCCCCAGCATTTT	CASSLGPQGSNQPQHF
-	TRBJ2-7	TRBV5-8	-	TGTGCCAGCAGCAGAACAGGGTTGTCCTACGAGCAGTACTTC	CASSRTGLSYEQYF
-	TRBJ1-5	TRBV19	-	TGTGCCAGTAGTTTCCCCTACCTGCGGAATCAGCCCCAGCATTTT	CASSFPYLRNQPQHF
once	TRBJ1-1	TRBV11-2	-	TGTGCCAGCAGCTCCCGATTTGAAGCTTTCTTT	CASSSRFEAFF
-	TRBJ1-5	TRBV2	-	TGTGCCAGCTTACGCTCGGACAACCCAGGCCAGCCCCAGCATTTT	CASLRSDNPGQPQHF
-	TRBJ2-1	TRBV7-9	-	TGTGCCAGCAGGAAGAACGGGGGAAACAATGAGCAGTTCTTC	CASRKNGGNNEQFF
-	TRBJ2-5	TRBV2	-	TGTGCCAGCAGCCACCCAGATCAAGAGACCCAGTACTTC	CASSHPDQETQYF
-	TRBJ1-5	TRBV19	-	TGTGCCAGTAGTTTTTTGTCAGGCAATCAGCCCCAGCATTTT	CASSFLSGNQPQHF
-	TRBJ2-3	TRBV7-9	-	TGTGCCAGCAGCTACAGGGCAGATACGCAGTATTTT	CASSYRADTQYF
-	TRBJ2-1	TRBV5-1	TRBD2	TGCGCCAGCAGCTCGAGAGGAGCGGGAGTGGTGGATGAGCAGTTCTTC	CASSSRGAGVVDEQFF
-	TRBJ2-3	TRBV19	TRBD2	TGTGCCAGTAGTATACCTCCCCAGCGGGGGGCCCCGCCTACGCAGTATTTT	CASSIPPQRGAPPTQYF
-	TRBJ2-2	TRBV2	-	TGTGCCAGCAGATTCCTAGGCACCGGGGAGCTGTTTTTT	CASRFLGTGELFF
-	TRBJ1-2	TRBV2	-	TGTGCCAGCAGCACTCAGGGGTTCGGCTATGGCTACACCTTC	CASSTQGFGYGYTF
-	TRBJ1-2	TRBV28	TRBD1	TGTGCCAGCAGTTTTACCAGGGGGCAGGGGGGCTATGGCTACACCTTC	CASSFTRGQGGYGYTF
-	TRBJ2-5	TRBV5-1	TRBD1	TGCGCCAGCAGCCACACACAGGGGCCCGCAGAGACCCAGTACTTC	CASSHTQGPAETQYF
once	TRBJ1-3	TRBV18	-	TGTGCCAGCTCACCATTAAGTGGAAACACCATATATTTT	CASSPLSGNTIYF
-	TRBJ1-5	TRBV19	-	TGTGCCAGTAGTACCAGGGGATTCAGTCAGCCCCAGCATTTT	CASSTRGFSQPQHF
-	TRBJ1-2	TRBV4-2	TRBD1	TGTGCCAGCAGCCAACCTCAGGGGGCCCGCGAAGGTGGCTACACCTTC	CASSQPQGAREGGYTF
-	TRBJ2-1	TRBV6-5	TRBD2	TGTGCCAGCAGTTACACGGCGGGGGGTTCGGTTGAGCAGTTCTTC	CASSYTAGGSVEQFF
-	TRBJ1-2	TRBV29-1	TRBD1	TGCAGCGCAATAACCCCGGGACAGGGGCGCTATGGCTACACCTTC	CSAITPGQGRYGYTF
-	TRBJ2-1	TRBV4-2	-	TGTGCCAGCAGCCGAGGGGAGGTAGCCCAGAACAATGAGCAGTTCTTC	CASSRGEVAQNNEQFF
-	TRBJ1-1	TRBV28	TRBD1	TGTGCCAGCAGTGTAGGGGGCGCTGACACTGAAGCTTTCTTT	CASSVGGADTEAFF
-	TRBJ1-1	TRBV5-1	TRBD1	TGCGCCAGCAGCAAGGGACGGACAGGGACTGAAGCTTTCTTT	CASSKGRTGTEAFF